This T cell receptor beta chain was profiled in a study of blood T cell repertoires in COVID-19. The CDR3 runs to 13 residues. The V end lost 3 bases, the J end lost 3 bases, and 9 bases lay between the germline ends. Germline lookup yields CDR1 MNHEY and CDR2 SVGAGI. Repertoires were generated with immunoSEQ multiplex PCR, while TCRdb's copy carries only in-frame clones and drops some. The repertoire holds tens of thousands of clones, 80% to 85% seen once, with around 21% in the top ten. The V gene is TRBV6-5, the J gene TRBJ2-7; perhaps TRBD1 as D (5 bases). The clonotype originates from a man aged 25 to 45 with COVID-19, enrolled during active disease. The source material was peripheral blood. The CDR3 DNA reads as TGTGCCAGCAGTTATGGACACAACTACGAGCAGTACTTC. The encoded protein is CASSYGHNYEQYF.